A selection of T cell receptor beta chains follows, all from one sample in a study of cytomegalovirus exposure and HLA in healthy donors. Clones were sequenced by immunoSEQ multiplex PCR, and TCRdb holds only the in-frame ones, with some missing. The sample has roughly 200,000 clones, approximately 90% seen once. Sequences were obtained from PBMCs. These receptors originate from a boy between 2 and 10 years old in good health and CMV-seronegative. Both conserved end residues are part of each CDR3. The D gene is left open where the match is weak. Clone sizes are given selectively: once, few, many, or a class where the clone is expanded.

abundance: .; v_gene: TRBV5-1; j_gene: TRBJ1-4; d_gene: TRBD1; CDR3aa: CASSLGGGLEKLFF; CDR3nt: TGCGCCAGCAGCTTGGGAGGGGGCTTGGAAAAACTGTTTTTT
abundance: once; v_gene: TRBV6-1; j_gene: TRBJ2-7; d_gene: TRBD1; CDR3aa: CAILTGFFSYEQYF; CDR3nt: TGTGCCATTCTGACAGGGTTCTTCTCCTACGAGCAGTACTTC
abundance: .; v_gene: TRBV11-2; j_gene: TRBJ2-1; d_gene: .; CDR3aa: CASRSRTGSSYNEQFF; CDR3nt: TGTGCCAGCAGATCACGCACAGGGAGCTCCTACAATGAGCAGTTCTTC
abundance: .; v_gene: TRBV7-6; j_gene: TRBJ1-5; d_gene: .; CDR3aa: CASSSQPGHPGVAQPQHF; CDR3nt: TGTGCCAGCAGCTCCCAGCCCGGACACCCGGGCGTCGCTCAGCCCCAGCATTTT
abundance: few; v_gene: TRBV6-1; j_gene: TRBJ1-3; d_gene: .; CDR3aa: CASSPTGGGNTIYF; CDR3nt: TGTGCCAGCAGTCCGACAGGAGGTGGAAACACCATATATTTT
abundance: .; v_gene: TRBV4-2; j_gene: TRBJ2-1; d_gene: TRBD2; CDR3aa: CASSHFTGERGSYNEQFF; CDR3nt: TGTGCCAGCAGCCATTTCACGGGGGAGCGGGGCTCCTACAATGAGCAGTTCTTC
abundance: .; v_gene: TRBV7-9; j_gene: TRBJ2-5; d_gene: .; CDR3aa: CASSRNAGLETQYF; CDR3nt: TGTGCCAGCAGCCGCAATGCCGGGTTGGAGACCCAGTACTTC
abundance: .; v_gene: TRBV30; j_gene: TRBJ1-1; d_gene: .; CDR3aa: CAWSGGGFDTEAFF; CDR3nt: TGTGCCTGGAGTGGCGGGGGCTTTGACACTGAAGCTTTCTTT
abundance: .; v_gene: TRBV7-2; j_gene: TRBJ2-1; d_gene: .; CDR3aa: CASSLSGAQYNEQFF; CDR3nt: TGTGCCAGCAGCTTATCGGGAGCCCAATACAATGAGCAGTTCTTC
abundance: .; v_gene: TRBV5-1; j_gene: TRBJ1-1; d_gene: TRBD1; CDR3aa: CASSNFDRGNTEAFF; CDR3nt: TGCGCCAGCTCCAACTTCGACAGGGGGAACACTGAAGCTTTCTTT
abundance: .; v_gene: TRBV7-2; j_gene: TRBJ2-3; d_gene: .; CDR3aa: CASSLIGGRGTDTQYF; CDR3nt: TGTGCCAGCAGCTTAATCGGGGGAAGGGGCACAGATACGCAGTATTTT
abundance: .; v_gene: TRBV13; j_gene: TRBJ2-2; d_gene: .; CDR3aa: CASSFGLNTGELFF; CDR3nt: TGTGCCAGCAGCTTTGGCTTAAACACCGGGGAGCTGTTTTTT
abundance: .; v_gene: TRBV7-6; j_gene: TRBJ2-7; d_gene: TRBD1; CDR3aa: CASSLGTGAYEQYF; CDR3nt: TGTGCCAGCAGCTTAGGGACAGGGGCCTACGAGCAGTACTTC
abundance: few; v_gene: TRBV18; j_gene: TRBJ1-4; d_gene: TRBD1; CDR3aa: CASSLDRAGEKLFF; CDR3nt: TGTGCCAGCTCACTCGACAGGGCCGGGGAAAAACTGTTTTTT
abundance: .; v_gene: TRBV15; j_gene: TRBJ2-1; d_gene: .; CDR3aa: CATSRENSHNEQFF; CDR3nt: TGTGCCACCAGCAGAGAGAATAGCCACAATGAGCAGTTCTTC
abundance: once; v_gene: TRBV7-9; j_gene: TRBJ2-7; d_gene: .; CDR3aa: CASSLDLAGPPGEQYF; CDR3nt: TGTGCCAGCAGCTTAGATCTGGCGGGCCCCCCCGGCGAGCAGTACTTC
abundance: .; v_gene: TRBV30; j_gene: TRBJ2-1; d_gene: .; CDR3aa: CAWTPPRSSYNEQFF; CDR3nt: TGTGCCTGGACCCCGCCCCGCAGCTCCTACAATGAGCAGTTCTTC
abundance: .; v_gene: TRBV20-1; j_gene: TRBJ2-4; d_gene: TRBD2; CDR3aa: CSATAGTTNF; CDR3nt: TGCAGTGCTACGGCAGGGACTACTAACTTC
abundance: few; v_gene: TRBV2; j_gene: TRBJ1-5; d_gene: .; CDR3aa: CASSDQASNQPQHF; CDR3nt: TGTGCCAGCAGTGACCAGGCTAGCAATCAGCCCCAGCATTTT
abundance: .; v_gene: TRBV4-1; j_gene: TRBJ2-7; d_gene: TRBD1; CDR3aa: CASSAPGTESYEQYF; CDR3nt: TGCGCCAGCAGCGCCCCCGGGACAGAGTCCTACGAGCAGTACTTC
abundance: .; v_gene: TRBV7-3; j_gene: TRBJ2-2; d_gene: TRBD1; CDR3aa: CASSSTGTGIAGELFF; CDR3nt: TGTGCCAGCAGCTCCACCGGGACAGGGATAGCCGGGGAGCTGTTTTTT
abundance: .; v_gene: TRBV28; j_gene: TRBJ1-1; d_gene: TRBD1; CDR3aa: CASSIRQGRTEAFF; CDR3nt: TGTGCCAGCAGTATTCGACAGGGGAGGACTGAAGCTTTCTTT
abundance: .; v_gene: TRBV6-5; j_gene: TRBJ2-7; d_gene: TRBD2; CDR3aa: CASRETSAHYEQYF; CDR3nt: TGTGCCAGCAGAGAGACTAGCGCGCACTACGAGCAGTACTTC
abundance: once; v_gene: TRBV19; j_gene: TRBJ2-1; d_gene: TRBD2; CDR3aa: CASSHLLAGIYNEQFF; CDR3nt: TGTGCCAGTAGTCACTTACTAGCGGGCATATACAATGAGCAGTTCTTC
abundance: .; v_gene: TRBV30; j_gene: TRBJ2-2; d_gene: .; CDR3aa: CAWTLGPGESGELFF; CDR3nt: TGTGCCTGGACGTTAGGGCCCGGGGAATCCGGGGAGCTGTTTTTT
abundance: .; v_gene: TRBV5-1; j_gene: TRBJ1-3; d_gene: .; CDR3aa: CASSPSRGNTIYF; CDR3nt: TGCGCCAGCAGCCCATCGCGGGGAAACACCATATATTTT
abundance: .; v_gene: TRBV29-1; j_gene: TRBJ2-1; d_gene: TRBD1; CDR3aa: CSVDRVYEQFF; CDR3nt: TGCAGCGTGGACAGGGTCTATGAGCAGTTCTTC
abundance: .; v_gene: TRBV11-2; j_gene: TRBJ1-5; d_gene: .; CDR3aa: CASSWGTGNQPQHF; CDR3nt: TGTGCCAGCAGCTGGGGTACGGGGAATCAGCCCCAGCATTTT
abundance: .; v_gene: TRBV19; j_gene: TRBJ1-1; d_gene: .; CDR3aa: CASSMGRGALNTEAFF; CDR3nt: TGTGCCAGTAGTATGGGGAGGGGGGCACTGAACACTGAAGCTTTCTTT
abundance: .; v_gene: TRBV7-8; j_gene: TRBJ2-7; d_gene: .; CDR3aa: CASSSRRAFGEQYF; CDR3nt: TGTGCCAGCAGCTCCCGGCGGGCTTTCGGGGAGCAGTACTTC
abundance: few; v_gene: TRBV28; j_gene: TRBJ1-5; d_gene: .; CDR3aa: CASSPLGGNQPQHF; CDR3nt: TGTGCCAGCAGTCCATTGGGGGGTAATCAGCCCCAGCATTTT
abundance: .; v_gene: TRBV6-5; j_gene: TRBJ2-7; d_gene: TRBD2; CDR3aa: CASSIGGGPAYEQYF; CDR3nt: TGTGCCAGCAGCATTGGCGGGGGGCCCGCCTACGAGCAGTACTTC
abundance: .; v_gene: TRBV4-2; j_gene: TRBJ1-2; d_gene: TRBD1; CDR3aa: CASSPSGTGGGYGYTF; CDR3nt: TGTGCCAGCAGCCCCTCAGGTACAGGGGGCGGATATGGCTACACCTTC
abundance: .; v_gene: TRBV7-9; j_gene: TRBJ1-1; d_gene: .; CDR3aa: CSSKFGSEAFF; CDR3nt: TGTTCCAGCAAGTTTGGCAGTGAAGCTTTCTTT
abundance: .; v_gene: TRBV28; j_gene: TRBJ2-5; d_gene: .; CDR3aa: CASSLLGAIQETQYF; CDR3nt: TGTGCCAGCAGTCTCTTGGGGGCGATACAAGAGACCCAGTACTTC
abundance: .; v_gene: TRBV5-8; j_gene: TRBJ1-1; d_gene: TRBD1; CDR3aa: CASSKGTALEAFF; CDR3nt: TGTGCCAGCAGCAAAGGGACAGCCCTTGAAGCTTTCTTT
abundance: .; v_gene: TRBV5-4; j_gene: TRBJ2-7; d_gene: .; CDR3aa: CASSLGESRLGEQYF; CDR3nt: TGTGCCAGCAGCTTGGGGGAGTCCCGCTTGGGAGAGCAGTACTTC
abundance: .; v_gene: TRBV7-2; j_gene: TRBJ1-5; d_gene: .; CDR3aa: CASSQETRSVNQPQHF; CDR3nt: TGTGCCAGCAGCCAGGAAACTAGGTCCGTCAATCAGCCCCAGCATTTT
abundance: .; v_gene: TRBV6-6; j_gene: TRBJ1-1; d_gene: .; CDR3aa: CASRDRSATTEAFF; CDR3nt: TGTGCCAGCAGGGATAGGAGCGCTACCACTGAAGCTTTCTTT
abundance: .; v_gene: TRBV19; j_gene: TRBJ2-3; d_gene: TRBD1; CDR3aa: CASSSGTGAMDTQYF; CDR3nt: TGTGCCAGTAGCTCTGGGACAGGGGCGATGGATACGCAGTATTTT
abundance: .; v_gene: TRBV7-9; j_gene: TRBJ1-1; d_gene: .; CDR3aa: CASNLRANTEAFF; CDR3nt: TGTGCCAGCAATCTGAGGGCTAACACTGAAGCTTTCTTT
abundance: .; v_gene: TRBV7-8; j_gene: TRBJ2-2; d_gene: .; CDR3aa: CASSLASVGLFF; CDR3nt: TGTGCCAGCAGCTTAGCAAGCGTAGGGCTGTTTTTT
abundance: .; v_gene: TRBV7-3; j_gene: TRBJ2-3; d_gene: TRBD2; CDR3aa: CASSFLAASTDTQYF; CDR3nt: TGTGCCAGCAGCTTCCTAGCGGCTAGCACAGATACGCAGTATTTT